The rows below give T cell receptor beta chains drawn from one sample of a study of control samples from healthy donors and cancer patients. TCRdb keeps only in-frame clones here, not all; method: immunoSEQ multiplex PCR. The table lists over 200,000 clones, about 80% of them singletons. The sequenced sample consisted of PBMCs. These receptors all come from an older woman with lung cancer. The CDR3 runs from the conserved cysteine through the conserved F or W. D genes are given only for firm matches. Clone size is not always given. Where it is, it says once, few, many or a class for expanded clones.

size	D	V	J	DNA	CDR3
NA	TRBD2	TRBV7-2	TRBJ2-7	TGTGCCAGCAGCTTAGCGAGAGCTAGCGGGAGGTACGAGCAGTACTTC	CASSLARASGRYEQYF
NA	TRBD1	TRBV7-9	TRBJ1-4	TGTGCCAGCAGCTCAGCAGGGGGGTCCGAAAAACTGTTTTTT	CASSSAGGSEKLFF
NA	NA	TRBV5-4	TRBJ1-6	TGTGCCAGCAGCTTGGTCCCGGACTCCTATAATTCACCCCTCCACTTT	CASSLVPDSYNSPLHF
NA	TRBD1	TRBV18	TRBJ2-7	TGTGCCAGCTTCACCGACAGGGGAAGTGGGGAGCAGTACTTC	CASFTDRGSGEQYF
NA	NA	TRBV9	TRBJ2-5	TGTGCCAGCAGCGCTGGCGGGACGGGGAGGGAGACCCAGTACTTC	CASSAGGTGRETQYF
NA	NA	TRBV18	TRBJ1-1	TGTGCCAGCTCACCACCGGGGCAGTTAGCAGCTTTCTTT	CASSPPGQLAAFF
NA	NA	TRBV28	TRBJ1-6	TGTGCCAGCACCAGGAGGGTATCCTATAATTCACCCCTCCACTTT	CASTRRVSYNSPLHF
NA	TRBD2	TRBV3-1/TRBV3-2	TRBJ2-7	TGTGCCAGCAGCCAAGATAGCGGGGGGATCTACGAGCAGTACTTC	CASSQDSGGIYEQYF
NA	TRBD2	TRBV12-5	TRBJ2-2	TGTGCTAGTCGGGCGGGAGCGAACACCGGGGAGCTGTTTTTT	CASRAGANTGELFF
NA	TRBD1	TRBV18	TRBJ1-6	TGTGCCAGCTCCCCGGGACAGAATTCACCCCTCCACTTT	CASSPGQNSPLHF
NA	NA	TRBV9	TRBJ1-1	TGTGCCAGCAGCGTAGGGGGACAATTGAACACTGAAGCTTTCTTT	CASSVGGQLNTEAFF
NA	TRBD2	TRBV28	TRBJ2-7	TGTGCCAGCAGGACTAGCGGGGGTTCCTACGAGCAGTACTTC	CASRTSGGSYEQYF
NA	TRBD2	TRBV5-1	TRBJ2-1	TGCGCCAGCAGCTCGACTAGCGTGGGATCATCCAATGAGCAGTTCTTC	CASSSTSVGSSNEQFF
NA	NA	TRBV19	TRBJ1-2	TGTGCCAGTAGTCTGGCCCCAGTCTATGGCTACACCTTC	CASSLAPVYGYTF
NA	NA	TRBV28	TRBJ2-1	TGTGCCAGCAGTTTTCTGGGGGGCTCCTACAATGAGCAGTTCTTC	CASSFLGGSYNEQFF
few	NA	TRBV19	TRBJ1-2	TGTGCCAGTAGTATTGCGGGTGTAGGCTACACCTTC	CASSIAGVGYTF
NA	TRBD2	TRBV28	TRBJ2-2	TGTGCCAGCAGCCTTAGCGGGGGGGTACGGAACACCGGGGAGCTGTTTTTT	CASSLSGGVRNTGELFF
NA	NA	TRBV28	TRBJ2-7	TGTGCCAGCAGTTTATCTGGTTATTCCTACGAGCAGTACTTC	CASSLSGYSYEQYF
NA	NA	TRBV3-1/TRBV3-2	TRBJ2-1	TGTGCCAGCAGCCTTCGACATCTCTACAATGAGCAGTTCTTC	CASSLRHLYNEQFF
once	NA	TRBV19	TRBJ1-1	TGTGCCAGTAAGCTACGTGCAGGGTTAAACACTGAAGCTTTCTTT	CASKLRAGLNTEAFF
NA	TRBD1	TRBV25-1	TRBJ1-1	TGTGCCAGCCAGACAGGGGAGTTTCAAGCTTTCTTT	CASQTGEFQAFF
NA	TRBD1	TRBV24-1	TRBJ2-1	TGTGCCACCAGTGACAGGGACAGGGGGACAGAGGACGGCAATGAGCAGTTCTTC	CATSDRDRGTEDGNEQFF
NA	NA	TRBV7-9	TRBJ1-1	TGTGCCAGCAGCTTAGTTCTGGAAACTGAAGCTTTCTTT	CASSLVLETEAFF
once	TRBD1	TRBV6-7	TRBJ1-5	TGTGCCAGCAGTTACCGCCGCGGACAGGGGGCGAATCAGCCCCAGCATTTT	CASSYRRGQGANQPQHF
NA	NA	TRBV27	TRBJ2-3	TGTGCCAGCAGGGCTAGCGTATCTAGCACAGATACGCAGTATTTT	CASRASVSSTDTQYF
NA	NA	TRBV12-3/TRBV12-4	TRBJ2-5	TGTGCCAGCAGTCCCGTGAACCAAGAGACCCAGTACTTC	CASSPVNQETQYF
NA	TRBD1	TRBV9	TRBJ2-7	TGTGCCAGCAGCGTCGGACAGGGGGCAGACGAGCAGTACTTC	CASSVGQGADEQYF
NA	TRBD1	TRBV7-2	TRBJ2-7	TGTGCCAGCAGCTTAGTACTGCTTCGGGACAGGATCTACGAGCAGTACTTC	CASSLVLLRDRIYEQYF
NA	NA	TRBV7-8	TRBJ2-7	TGTGCCAGCAGCTTACAGGAGCGCTACGAGCAGTACTTC	CASSLQERYEQYF
NA	NA	TRBV5-1	TRBJ2-5	TGCGCCAGCAGCTTTCTGGGGTCTCAAGAGACCCAGTACTTC	CASSFLGSQETQYF
NA	NA	TRBV18	TRBJ2-3	TGTGCCAGCTCCCCGGCCTCATCCACAGATACGCAGTATTTT	CASSPASSTDTQYF
NA	NA	TRBV6-6	TRBJ2-7	TGTGCCAGCAGTTACAACAGTTACTACGAGCAGTACTTC	CASSYNSYYEQYF
few	NA	TRBV7-2	TRBJ1-5	TGTGCCAGCAGCTCCCAGACGGGGACGGAACAGCCCCAGCATTTT	CASSSQTGTEQPQHF
many	TRBD1	TRBV19	TRBJ2-1	TGTGCCAGTAGTCTGGGACAGCCCGCCTACAATGAGCAGTTCTTC	CASSLGQPAYNEQFF
NA	TRBD2	TRBV13	TRBJ2-7	TGTGCCAGCAGCTCCCCCGGGCTAGCGGGGGGGCCGTACGAGCAGTACTTC	CASSSPGLAGGPYEQYF
NA	NA	TRBV7-2	TRBJ2-7	TGTGCCAGCAGCTTAGGTTTTGTGGGGTACGAGCAGTACTTC	CASSLGFVGYEQYF
NA	TRBD2	TRBV7-2	TRBJ2-1	TGTGCCAGCAGCTTAAGCTCGGGGGGTATGTTCTTC	CASSLSSGGMFF
NA	NA	TRBV14	TRBJ2-6	TGTGCCAGCAGCCAACGGAGACTGAGCTCTGGGGCCAACGTCCTGACTTTC	CASSQRRLSSGANVLTF
NA	TRBD1	TRBV28	TRBJ1-4	TGTGCCAGCAGTTCCGGGACAGGGTATGAAAAACTGTTTTTT	CASSSGTGYEKLFF
NA	TRBD2	TRBV11-2	TRBJ2-1	TGTGCCAGCAGCTTAGAGGCGGGAGTGACCTACAATGAGCAGTTCTTC	CASSLEAGVTYNEQFF
NA	NA	TRBV11-2	TRBJ1-2	TGTGCCAGCAGCTATCTGCGGTCCTATGGCTACACCTTC	CASSYLRSYGYTF
NA	NA	TRBV7-3	TRBJ2-6	TGTGCCAGCAGCTTGGGCAACTCTGGGGCCAACGTCCTGACTTTC	CASSLGNSGANVLTF
NA	TRBD1	TRBV5-5	TRBJ2-7	TGTGCCAGCAGCTTGCAGACAGGGCCGCAAGAGCAGTACTTC	CASSLQTGPQEQYF
NA	NA	TRBV7-9	TRBJ1-4	TGTGCCAGCAGCTGGTTAACAGGGGAAAAACTGTTTTTT	CASSWLTGEKLFF
NA	NA	TRBV12-3/TRBV12-4	TRBJ1-5	TGTGCCAGCAGACAGGCGGATCAGCCCCAGCATTTT	CASRQADQPQHF
NA	NA	TRBV18	TRBJ2-5	TGTGCCAGCTCACCAAGGACCGCACAAGAGACCCAGTACTTC	CASSPRTAQETQYF